The TCR beta chain under discussion was sequenced for a study of blood T cell repertoires in COVID-19 (dated by TCRdb to 2018 to 2021). Concerning the study at large: Collaborator samples came from the United States, Italy and Spain and covered acute and convalescent phases of COVID-19. Deeply sampled blood TCRbeta repertoires from subjects exposed to, actively infected with, or recovered from COVID-19 were included in the dataset. The prospective study material was composed of cDNA or gDNA derived from T cells, B-cell-depleted T cells, or PBMCs. Sample metadata almost always included a de-identified subject ID, COVID-19 status, age in years and sex. The samples were drawn from two sources: the first 160 participants of the ongoing ImmuneRACE study, and fewer than 1,500 subjects contributed by 6 global collaborators. Where available, HLA class I and class II types were obtained from metadata supplied by the sample provider rather than from assay-based typing. The repertoires were released in a freely available public database intended as a resource for research on the immune response to SARS-CoV-2.

Its CDR3 holds 14 amino acids, cysteine through phenylalanine. The kept DNA is CDR3 alone, 42 bases in frame from the first base. Based on the germline V gene (reference sequence), the CDR1 and CDR2 sequences are MNHEY and SMNVEV. Trimming takes 2 bases off V and 7 bases off J; junction bases not matched to a gene: 4. TCRbeta CDR3 regions were amplified from genomic DNA using the immunoSEQ Assay, a bias-controlled multiplex PCR. The paper's data handling went like this. The number of nucleated cells in each sample was estimated from the amplification of reference gene primers within the assay. To quantify the absolute abundance of each unique TCRbeta CDR3 rearrangement, sequence reads were collapsed and filtered. Productive Simpson clonality was computed per sample as the square root of Simpson's diversity index over productive rearrangements. As stored in TCRdb, this immuneACCESS dataset retains in-frame rearrangements with V and J assigned. A fraction of the clones does not appear; measured against another copy, unresolved V genes explain less than half of the discrepancy, and the remainder lacks a known reason. That table supplies the V and J calls and clone size; D and trimming were determined from the DNA. Here the sample has under 95,000 clones; roughly 87% occur a single time. The ten largest make up roughly 5.7% of the sample.

For this clone: Its target antigen remains unknown. No base-level quality is on record; no much larger clone is a single base apart.

General conclusions and limits of the study: How much clinical and demographic metadata was included differed by source and by participant, and the metadata was provided uncurated.

The collaborating institutions used their own protocols to collect whole blood in K2EDTA tubes. Collaborator samples were shipped for TCRbeta analysis as frozen whole blood, isolated PBMCs, or DNA extracted from either sample type. Sequencing was performed on peripheral blood. This receptor was identified in a man in his sixties with acute or convalescent COVID-19. Recombination connected TRBV27 to TRBJ1-2; the central 10 bases match TRBD1. In nucleotides, the sequence is TGTGCCAGCAGTTTAGACAGGGGGCGAGGTGGCTACACCTTC. This codes for CASSLDRGRGGYTF.